This TCR beta chain was obtained from a study of cytomegalovirus exposure and HLA in healthy donors. Study summary: A preliminary data release comprised about 85 million unique TCRs obtained from HLA-typed donors.

This clone appeared once. Trimming removed 0 bases at V and 4 bases at J, with 12 bases between. This CDR3 has 15 amino acids. CDR1 is LNHDA and CDR2 is SQIVND in the germline V gene (reference sequence). Researchers ran the PCR with 60 Vbeta and 13 Jbeta primers. Only in-frame clones appear in the TCRdb table, and some are missing; sequencing was by immunoSEQ multiplex PCR. The profile shows 160,000 or so clones, about 65% of them singletons. The rearrangement uses TRBV19 and TRBJ1-1; maybe TRBD1 (5 bases). Sample: PBMCs. The sequence came from a woman under 40 in good health and CMV-seronegative. CDR3 coding DNA: TGTGCCAGTAGTATAGATGGGGGGTCGCGCACTGAAGCTTTCTTT. Its translation is CASSIDGGSRTEAFF.